The source of this TCR beta chain is a study of blood T cell repertoires in COVID-19. Germline V gives CDR1 MNHEY, CDR2 SMNVEV (reference sequence). Trimming took off 6 bases at V and 5 bases at J, with 13 bases between the two ends. The CDR3 sequence is 13 residues long. Method: immunoSEQ multiplex PCR; TCRdb's copy keeps in-frame clones and lacks some. The sample contains 35,000 to 45,000 clones, more than 70% of which appear only once. This clone was recorded only once. The V gene is TRBV27, the J gene TRBJ1-1, with D uncertain. The clonotype comes from a human donor in a cohort sampled during active COVID-19. Input material: peripheral blood. The DNA for the CDR3 is TGTGCCAGCAGCCACCAAGGGAGGACTGAAGCTTTCTTT. Amino acids: CASSHQGRTEAFF.